A single sample is the source of the 15 T cell receptor beta chains below, sequenced in a study of shared T cell receptors in the human thymus. Repertoires were generated with immunoSEQ multiplex PCR, while TCRdb's copy carries only in-frame clones and drops some. The sample records about 540,000 clones, about 80% being singletons. These same data were also listed under a study on human thymus T cells.

Sequenced sample: thymocytes. These receptors all come from a boy under two years old with a congenital heart defect.

This rearrangement joins TRBV7-9 to TRBJ1-2; D is unclear. Trimming removed 0 bases from V and 7 bases from J, with 24 bases in between. The germline V gene encodes CDR1 SEHNR and CDR2 FQNEAQ (reference sequence). The length of the CDR3 is 18 residues. CDR3 DNA sequence: TGTGCCAGCAGCTTAGCAGAAGCGGAACGTCGTGCGGTCCGTGGCTACACCTTC. Its translation is CASSLAEAERRAVRGYTF.

The V call is TRBV21-1, the J call TRBJ2-7; the D call TRBD2 from the table was never checked on the DNA. TRBV21-1 represents a pseudogene. This CDR3 has 14 residues. The CDR3 DNA is TGTGCCAGCCAACGGACTAGCGGGTTCTACGAGCAGTACTTC. Protein product: CASQRTSGFYEQYF.

This chain joins TRBV11-1 and TRBJ2-7; D gene unclear. The V end was cut by 8 bases, the J end by 2 bases, with 22 bases between. The CDR3 loop spans 16 amino acids. Germline lookup yields CDR1 SGHAT and CDR2 FQDESV (reference sequence). The CDR3 here is CASVQALMPRAYEQYF. CDR3 DNA: TGTGCCAGCGTCCAGGCGCTTATGCCCCGCGCCTACGAGCAGTACTTC.

Here the CDR3 DNA reads TGCGCCAGCAGCCCGCGGGACTCAAAAGAGACCCAGTACTTC. It is translated as CASSPRDSKETQYF. This chain links TRBV4-3 with TRBJ2-5; D is perhaps TRBD2 (6 bases). The CDR3 covers 14 residues. Looked up from germline, CDR1 is LGHNA and CDR2 is YSLEER. Trimming cost V 4 bases and J 3 bases, with 12 bases left between them.

This chain links TRBV15 with TRBJ2-7; 10 bases are shared with TRBD1. The CDR3 totals 16 residues. The junction had 9 bases not matched to a gene; V was cut back by 3 bases and J by 4 bases. Germline V gene data show CDR1 as LNHNV and CDR2 as YYDKDF (reference sequence). The CDR3 spells CATSRVKGQGVYEQYF. The CDR3 DNA reads TGTGCCACCAGCAGGGTAAAAGGACAGGGGGTTTACGAGCAGTACTTC.

The rearrangement links TRBV11-3 to TRBJ2-7; TRBD2 matches 8 bases. Germline lookup yields CDR1 SGHNT and CDR2 YENEEA. CDR3 length: 14 residues. V shed 5 bases, J shed 5 bases, and the junction held 8 bases outside the gene matches. CDR3 amino acids: CASSPREGRDEQYF. CDR3 nucleotide sequence: TGTGCCAGCAGCCCCCGGGAGGGCAGGGACGAGCAGTACTTC.

The chain employs TRBV18 and TRBJ1-2; 10 nucleotides line up with TRBD1. Trimming at V came to 4 bases and at J to 8 bases, leaving 1 base not matched to a gene. CDR3 size: 12 residues. The V gene's germline CDR1 is KGHSH and CDR2 LQKENI. The CDR3 here is CASSLGQGGYTF. The CDR3 DNA sequence: TGTGCCAGCTCACTGGGACAGGGGGGCTACACCTTC.

This chain joins TRBV10-3 and TRBJ2-7, with 8 bases matching TRBD1. V dropped 6 bases and J dropped 5; count of bases not matched to a gene: 15. This CDR3 is built from 16 residues. Per the germline V gene, CDR1 is ENHRY and CDR2 is SYGVKD. CDR3 DNA: TGTGCCATCAGCAGAAGGGCAGGGGGCCTTCTCCACGAGCAGTACTTC. This codes for CAISRRAGGLLHEQYF.

V usage is TRBV4-1 and J usage is TRBJ2-1; TRBD2 agrees at 7 bases. The CDR3 runs to 13 residues. Trimming took 1 base from V and 9 from J; bases not matched to a gene: 3. Germline CDR1 is MGHRA and CDR2 is YSYEKL. In DNA, the CDR3 is TGCGCCAGCAGCCAAGCTTCGGGGGGTGAGCAGTTCTTC. It codes for CASSQASGGEQFF.

This chain links TRBV4-1 with TRBJ2-7; 7 bases fit TRBD2. Germline V gene sequence: CDR1 MGHRA, CDR2 YSYEKL. The junction had 7 bases not matched to a gene; V was cut back by 0 bases and J by 2 bases. This CDR3 is 16 amino acids long. In DNA form, the CDR3 reads TGCGCCAGCAGCCAAGATTGGGCGGGAGCCGCCTACGAGCAGTACTTC. It codes for CASSQDWAGAAYEQYF.

This rearrangement joins TRBV7-8 to TRBJ2-5; TRBD2 is a possible D gene (5 bases). The CDR3 runs to 15 residues. Germline CDR1 SGHVS, CDR2 FQNEAQ. The germline V and J ends were trimmed by 5 bases and 9 bases, with 22 bases remaining between them. As DNA, the CDR3 is TGTGCCAGCAGCCCGAACCTCGACAACCACGGGGCCCAGTACTTC. This gives the protein CASSPNLDNHGAQYF.

This rearrangement joins TRBV18 to TRBJ2-7; D not resolved. From germline, CDR1 is KGHSH and CDR2 LQKENI. The CDR3 has 12 amino acids. Deletions cut 2 bases from V and 3 bases from J, with 5 bases between. DNA of the CDR3: TGTGCCAGCTCACCAAAATACTACGAGCAGTACTTC. Protein: CASSPKYYEQYF.

This clone was detected only once. The chain uses TRBV5-4 and TRBJ2-7, with TRBD2 matching over 13 bases. The CDR3 runs 19 residues. J lost 0 bases, V lost 3 bases, and 12 bases had no gene match. Looked up from germline, CDR1 is SGHNT and CDR2 is YYREEE (reference sequence). CDR3 protein: CASSSTPGLAGISSYEQYF. The DNA for the CDR3 is TGTGCCAGCAGCTCTACTCCGGGACTAGCGGGGATAAGCTCCTACGAGCAGTACTTC.

J is TRBJ2-5 and V is TRBV5-1, with TRBD2 matching 11 bases. J lost 4 bases, V lost 3 bases, and 11 bases had no gene match. Germline CDR1 reads SGHRS; CDR2 reads YFSETQ. The CDR3 is 17 residues long. The CDR3 here is CASSSSKLAGEVETQYF. CDR3 nucleotide sequence: TGCGCCAGCAGCTCCAGCAAACTAGCGGGAGAGGTAGAGACCCAGTACTTC.

The chain has TRBV6-1 and TRBJ2-1; possible D gene TRBD1, 6 bases. Trimming cost V 1 base and J 9 bases, with 19 bases left between them. CDR3 length: 16 residues. From germline, CDR1 is MNHNS and CDR2 SASEGT. Here the CDR3 reads CASSEELGGPTGEQFF. DNA for the CDR3: TGTGCCAGCAGTGAAGAACTAGGGGGTCCTACAGGTGAGCAGTTCTTC.